This T cell receptor beta chain was identified during a study of tumor-infiltrating lymphocytes in primary liver carcinoma. For each extraction, RNA and DNA were obtained together from about 20-30 mg of unsorted bulk tissue. Samples were taken from five separate regions of every tumor. Every tumor sample analyzed contained over 85% viable tumor cells. To note about this clonotype: Its antigen remains unidentified. Compared with germline, one end of the junction differs, possibly owing to a read error.

TCR beta cDNA was reverse-transcribed from roughly 520 ng of total RNA. The reaction used a constant-region primer and ProtoScript II reverse transcriptase. Libraries of TCR beta came from three nested multiplex PCR rounds with slightly modified ARM-PCR. The opening two PCR rounds, ten to eleven cycles each, paired TRBV1-TRBV30 forward primers with a C-beta reverse primer. TCRdb recomputed calls from the multiplex PCR reads with MiXCR, one row per CDR3 protein. This table has 100,000 to 150,000 distinct CDR3 sequences, 64% appearing once. The study's findings and limits: Tumor top-250-clone fraction significantly exceeded that of blood (p = 0.039).

The CDR3 consists of 12 residues. Germline CDR1 MGHRA, CDR2 YSYEKL. The source material was liver tumor tissue from sampling region 3. The sample's subset: tumor region T3, left-lateral pole. This TCR derives from a woman in her sixties with primary liver carcinoma and hepatitis B virus infection. This chain connects TRBV4-1 to TRBJ1-1; D is uncertain. The CDR3, as DNA: TGCGGCAGCAGCCAACGGGACACTGAAGCTTTCTTT. Translation: CGSSQRDTEAFF.